A single sample gave rise to the 9 T cell receptor delta chains below, sequenced in a study of γδ T cells in repeated Plasmodium falciparum infection. TCRdb reanalysed the multiplex PCR reads via CATT. The data contain around 50,000 delta-chain clones, approximately 1.7% of them singletons. Flow sorting of PBMC yielded separate Vgamma9/Vdelta2+ and Vdelta2-negative gammadelta T cell populations for bulk repertoire analysis. The sample comprised gamma-delta T cells from blood. Source of these receptors: a pool of human donors (malaria-infected and uninfected, not separated).

A remark on this clone: The TCRdb protein, from a much larger clone, departs from this DNA's translation at residue 15, likely by read error; the protein shown derives from the DNA. The chain couples TRDV1 to TRDJ1, with D tentatively TRDD3 (6 bases). The J gene was not available in TCRdb and was assigned here by matching the DNA to germline segments. CDR1 TSWWSYY and CDR2 QGS come from the germline V gene. V lost 6 bases, J lost 1 base, and 33 bases lay in between. CDR3 length: 21 residues. CDR3 bases: TGTGCTCTTGGAGAAGCGTGGGTGACCCTACCCGGCTGGGGACTCACCGATAAACTCATCTTT. This encodes CALGEAWVTLPGWGLTDKLIF.

Many counts were recorded for this clone. A far larger clone is a single base away, which makes a read error likely. Other DNA sequences in this specimen translate into the identical CDR3. The V and J genes are TRDV1 and TRDJ1; 7 nucleotides agree with TRDD2. J was trimmed by 8 bases and V by 0 bases; bases with no gene match: 3. This CDR3 region has 13 residues. CDR1 and CDR2 from the germline V gene are TSWWSYY and QGS. The CDR3 nucleotides are TGTGCTCTTGGGGAACTGGTTTCCTACAAACTCATCTTT. This sequence encodes CALGELVSYKLIF.

As for this clone: With only one base between it and a far larger clone, this is likely a read error. Within the sample, other DNA sequences also encode this same CDR3. The genes are TRDV1 and TRDJ3; D is possibly TRDD2 or TRDD3 (9 bases each). CDR1 is TSWWSYY and CDR2 is QGS in the germline V gene. V lost 6 bases and J 0 bases, leaving 33 bases between the germline ends. The CDR3 has 24 residues. The CDR3 loop is CALGPIPFLRTGGLYSWDTRQMFF. The DNA for the CDR3 is TGTGCTCTTGGACCCATCCCCTTCCTACGAACTGGGGGACTGTACTCCTGGGACACCCGACAGATGTTTTTC.

To note about this clone: The protein in TCRdb stems from a much larger clone and differs at residue 22 from this DNA's translation, likely a read error; here the protein is translated from the DNA. The CDR3 is CACDPIRSSSYSWGILRAYTDRLIF. The CDR3 coding sequence is TGTGCCTGTGACCCGATCCGTTCAAGTTCCTACTCGTGGGGGATACTAAGGGCGTACACCGATAGACTCATCTTT. This rearrangement joins TRDV2 to TRDJ1; 10 bases are a match to TRDD3. TCRdb does not report a J gene; here it was assigned by matching the DNA to germline references. CDR1 and CDR2 from the germline V gene are GEAIGNYY and EKD. This CDR3 has 25 residues.

CDR3 residues: CALGEPYPYTGDHSRTTTDKLTF. CDR3 bases: TGTGCTCTTGGGGAACCTTATCCCTATACTGGGGACCACTCAAGAACCACCACCGATAAACTCACCTTT. J gene calling gave no result, while the V gene is TRDV1; the table names TRDD3, a call not compared with the DNA. CDR1 and CDR2 (germline): TSWWSYY, QGS. This CDR3 is 23 amino acids long.

This clone turned up a few times. Translating this DNA gives a protein that differs at residue 11 from the TCRdb one, which belongs to a much larger clone; a read error is likely, and the protein shown is this translation. The J gene is TRDJ1, the V gene TRDV1; TRDD3 agrees at 12 bases. Germline lookup yields CDR1 TSWWSYY and CDR2 QGS. Unmatched junction bases numbered 28, after V lost 5 bases and J lost 0 bases. The CDR3 has 24 amino acids. CDR3 in DNA: TGTGCTCTTGGGCCACCCCCTCCTTCCTCCGCCTCCTACTGGGGGATACATTACACCGATAAACTCATCTTT. This translates into CALGPPPPSSASYWGIHYTDKLIF.

About this clone: Translating this DNA gives a protein that differs at residue 4 from the TCRdb one, which belongs to a much larger clone; a read error is likely, and the protein shown is this translation. The rearrangement uses TRDV1 and TRDJ1; maybe TRDD3 (5 bases). In the absence of a J gene in TCRdb, the DNA was matched to germline to assign it here. CDR3 length: 21 residues. CDR1 and CDR2 from the germline V gene are TSWWSYY and QGS. The CDR3 spells CALRELAVAGSSRWYTDKLIF. CDR3 DNA sequence: TGTGCTCTTAGGGAACTAGCGGTGGCGGGATCCTCAAGATGGTACACCGATAAACTCATCTTT.

This clone was counted many times. One base separates it from a far larger clone, so it is likely a read error. This chain connects TRDV2 to TRDJ1, with D possibly matching TRDD3 (5 bases). Between the trimmed V and J ends, which lost 0 bases and 0 bases, there was a span of 19 bases. In germline, CDR1 is GEAIGNYY, CDR2 EKD. The CDR3 extends over 18 amino acids. CDR3 region: CACDTVQGTQLYTDKLIF. CDR3 bases: TGTGCCTGTGACACCGTCCAGGGGACCCAATTGTACACCGATAAACTCATCTTT.

At least ten counts were recorded for this clone. TCRdb shows a much larger clone's protein in place of this DNA's translation, and the two differ at residue 7, likely through a read error; the protein shown is translated from the DNA. The chain carries TRDV2 and TRDJ1, with 10 bases fitting TRDD3. This CDR3 has 18 residues. After removal of 3 bases from V and 0 bases from J, the junction contained 12 bases not matched to a gene. Germline CDR1 reads GEAIGNYY; CDR2 reads EKD. CDR3 in DNA: TGTGCCTGTGACCATTCTCCACTGGGGGATCCGTACACCGATAAACTCATCTTT. This sequence encodes CACDHSPLGDPYTDKLIF.